The T cell receptor beta chain described here comes from a study of shared clonotypes between healthy human individuals. CD45RO-negative cells were positively selected for CCR7, leaving out terminally differentiated effector memory CD45RA+ cells. Study-wide findings and caveats: The generation probabilities recorded for non-shared clonotypes fell below those of clonotypes shared by all four donors.

The count of this clone is one. The antigen remains unidentified. V dropped 3 bases and J dropped 1; count of bases not matched to a gene: 2. Germline V gives CDR1 SGHTA, CDR2 FQGNSA. CDR3 size: 14 residues. TCRdb's copy holds only in-frame clones and misses some; the assay was immunoSEQ multiplex PCR. The table records around 550,000 clones, 85% to 95% of them present only once. What was sequenced was naive CD8+ T cells sorted from blood. This sequence joins TRBV7-2 and TRBJ2-7, with 8 nucleotides matching TRBD2. The receptor was isolated from a woman aged 30 to 39 in good health. This CDR3 reads CASSLGLVSYEQYF. The CDR3 DNA sequence: TGTGCCAGCAGCTTGGGACTAGTGTCCTACGAGCAGTACTTC.